These 20 T cell receptor beta chains came from one sample sequenced in a study of Graves' ophthalmopathy and Graves' hyperthyroidism. The authors amplified TCR beta CDR3 regions, and they did so from RNA transcripts for repertoire sequencing. RT-PCR was first run with HTBI primers, then multiplex PCR in a second round. TCRdb called the multiplex PCR reads again in MiXCR, with one record for every CDR3 protein. Here the sample spans some 240,000 distinct CDR3 sequences, about 47% being singletons. Material for sequencing was peripheral blood. All receptors come from an adult man with Graves' ophthalmopathy.

This clonotype turned up a few times. This chain uses TRBV12-3 or TRBV12-4 with TRBJ2-7; no definite D call. V was trimmed by 5 bases and J by 5 bases, leaving 13 bases between them. This CDR3 has 13 residues. This CDR3 is CASSLTTRDEQYF. CDR3 DNA sequence: TGTGCCAGCAGTCTGACGACACGCGACGAGCAGTACTTC.

The chain is built from TRBV2 and TRBJ2-7; 9 bases match TRBD1. V lost 6 bases, J lost 2 bases, and 8 bases stayed unmatched. Germline lookup yields CDR1 SNHLY and CDR2 FYNNEI. There are 15 residues in the CDR3. The CDR3 DNA sequence: TGTGCCAGCAGCCGGGGGACAGGGAGCGCCTACGAGCAGTACTTC. This sequence encodes CASSRGTGSAYEQYF.

The table lists this clonotype with a few counts. V is TRBV2 and J is TRBJ1-4; D gene unclear. The V end was cut by 6 bases, the J end by 7 bases, with 9 bases between. Germline V CDR1 and CDR2: SNHLY, FYNNEI. The CDR3 sequence is 12 residues long. CDR3 protein: CASRDGPEKLFF. The CDR3 nucleotides are TGTGCCAGCAGGGACGGTCCTGAAAAACTGTTTTTT.

Regarding this clonotype: This likely comes from a read error, as the CDR3 has no conserved phenylalanine or tryptophan at its end. The V call is TRBV7-8, the J call TRBJ2-7; the match to TRBD2 covers 9 bases. The V gene end was trimmed by 4 bases and the J gene end by 2 bases; junction bases not matched to a gene: 9. This CDR3 contains 16 residues. CDR1 and CDR2 from the germline V gene are SGHVS and FQNEAQ. The CDR3 sequence: CASSSSAGGRAYEQYL. DNA of the CDR3: TGTGCCAGCAGCTCGTCTGCGGGAGGGAGGGCCTACGAGCAGTACTTG.

This clonotype appeared a few times. The genes are TRBV2 and TRBJ1-1, with 8 bases fitting TRBD1. The J segment lost 1 base and the V segment lost 9 bases, leaving 7 bases of the junction unmatched. The CDR3 contains 14 residues. The germline CDR1 and CDR2 sequences are SNHLY and FYNNEI. This CDR3 is CASGRDRSNTEAFF. The CDR3 nucleotides are TGTGCCAGTGGCCGGGACAGGTCGAACACTGAAGCTTTCTTT.

This chain connects TRBV20-1 to TRBJ2-7, with TRBD2 matching over 8 bases. Trimming removed 0 bases from V and 6 bases from J; junction bases left unmatched: 7. The CDR3 length is 14 residues. The germline CDR1 and CDR2 sequences are DFQATT and SNEGSKA (reference sequence). CDR3 nucleotide sequence: TGCAGTGCTAGAGATTTTGCGGGAGGTCGCGAGCAGTACTTC. Residues: CSARDFAGGREQYF.

This clonotype was seen at least ten times. The chain links TRBV15 to TRBJ1-6; 7 bases line up with TRBD1. This CDR3 has 15 amino acids. Germline CDR1 LNHNV, CDR2 YYDKDF (reference sequence). V shed 3 bases and J 5 bases; nucleotides not matched to a gene: 4. The CDR3 DNA reads as TGTGCCACCAGCAGTTGGGACAGTGATAATTCACCCCTCCACTTT. It specifies CATSSWDSDNSPLHF.

This clonotype was counted between two and nine times. The chain is built from TRBV20-1 and TRBJ2-5, with no clear D. The CDR3 contains 11 residues. The V end lost 1 base, the J end lost 1 base, and 1 base lay between the germline ends. Germline CDR1 DFQATT, CDR2 SNEGSKA (reference sequence). The CDR3 nucleotides read TGCAGTGCTAGAGGCCAAGAGACCCAGTACTTC. Its protein product is CSARGQETQYF.

V usage is TRBV20-1 and J usage is TRBJ1-1; D remains unclear. The CDR3 is 12 amino acids. Germline V gene data show CDR1 as DFQATT and CDR2 as SNEGSKA (reference sequence). The CDR3, as DNA: TGCAGCGCTCAGCCTCAAAGTTTCAAGACTTTCTTT. Amino acids: CSAQPQSFKTFF.

V is TRBV15 and J is TRBJ2-7, with a weak D call TRBD1 (5 bases). Trimming pared 0 bases from V and 0 bases from J, leaving 12 bases between. This CDR3 region has 16 residues. Germline V gives CDR1 LNHNV, CDR2 YYDKDF (reference sequence). DNA of the CDR3: TGTGCCACCAGCAGAGACGGACACGGGTCCTCCTACGAGCAGTACTTC. As protein: CATSRDGHGSSYEQYF.

The chain combines TRBV9 with TRBJ1-2; possibly TRBD1 for D (6 bases). Looked up from germline, CDR1 is SGDLS and CDR2 is YYNGEE. Trimming took off 3 bases at V and 8 bases at J, with 20 bases between the two ends. The CDR3 runs 15 residues. In nucleotides, the CDR3 is TGTGCCAGCAGCGGAGACAGGACGTTATTATACGGCTACACCTTC. Protein product: CASSGDRTLLYGYTF.

This clonotype was seen many times. The chain combines TRBV3-1 with TRBJ2-7; D not certain. This CDR3 spans 13 amino acids. V lost 1 base and J 3 bases, leaving 7 bases between the germline ends. Looked up from germline, CDR1 is LGHDT and CDR2 is YNNKEL (reference sequence). In DNA, the CDR3 is TGTGCCAGCAGCCAAGTCTCTAGCTACGAGCAGTACTTC. Its protein is CASSQVSSYEQYF.

This clonotype was observed at least ten times. The V gene is TRBV7-8, the J gene TRBJ1-2; D is ambiguous. In germline, CDR1 is SGHVS, CDR2 FQNEAQ. This CDR3 comprises 12 residues. V was clipped by 3 bases and J by 7 bases, with 9 bases between them. The chain's CDR3 is CASSLDPSGYTF. The CDR3, as DNA: TGTGCCAGCAGCTTGGACCCAAGTGGCTACACCTTC.

Only a few counts were recorded for this clonotype. This sequence joins TRBV7-8 and TRBJ2-5; D might be TRBD1 (6 bases). CDR3 size: 13 residues. V shed 4 bases and J shed 2 bases, with 8 bases lying between them. CDR1 is SGHVS and CDR2 is FQNEAQ in the germline V gene. Here the CDR3 DNA reads TGTGCCAGCAGCTCCCAGGGGCAAGAGACCCAGTACTTC. Encoded protein: CASSSQGQETQYF.

This clonotype turned up a few times. The V gene is TRBV10-3, the J gene TRBJ2-7; 9 bases fit TRBD1. This CDR3 spans 14 amino acids. CDR1 is ENHRY and CDR2 is SYGVKD in the germline V gene. V gave up 3 bases and J gave up 5 bases; unmatched junction bases: 5. The CDR3 bases are TGTGCCATCAGTGACGGGACAGGGTCCAACGAGCAGTACTTC. It yields the protein CAISDGTGSNEQYF.

As concerns this clonotype: The junction and the germline gene differ at one end; a read error may be behind it. The chain carries TRBV7-9 and TRBJ1-1, with D perhaps TRBD1 (5 bases). Germline V lookup: CDR1 SEHNR, CDR2 FQNEAQ (reference sequence). CDR3 length: 15 residues. The DNA for the CDR3 is TGCGCCAGCAGCCGGGACCGAAGCTCGGACACTGAAGCTTTCTTT. Amino acids: CASSRDRSSDTEAFF. The full variable domain, with the rest looked up from reference TRBV7-9 and TRBJ1-1, is DTGVSQNPRHKITKRGQNVTFRCDPISEHNRLYWYRQTLGQGPEFLTYFQNEAQLEKSRLLSDRFSAERPKGSFSTLEIQRTEQGDSAMYLCASSRDRSSDTEAFFGQGTRLTVV.

This chain uses TRBV9 with TRBJ2-7; D gene uncertain. Trimming stripped 4 bases from V and 3 bases from J, with 8 bases between. The CDR3 is 12 amino acids. Looked up from germline, CDR1 is SGDLS and CDR2 is YYNGEE. The CDR3 DNA reads as TGTGCCAGCAGCCAAGTAGACTACGAGCAGTACTTC. As protein: CASSQVDYEQYF.

This clonotype was counted only a few times. The chain recombines TRBV5-4 with TRBJ1-4, with TRBD1 identical over 7 bases. V trimming: 1 base; J trimming: 6 bases; junction bases outside the gene matches: 0. Germline V gene lookup returns CDR1 SGHNT and CDR2 YYREEE (reference sequence). The CDR3 sequence is 13 residues long. CDR3 sequence: CASSLTGDEKLFF. The CDR3 DNA sequence: TGTGCCAGCAGCTTGACAGGGGATGAAAAACTGTTTTTT.

The rearrangement uses TRBV7-2 and TRBJ1-2; the D gene is possibly TRBD1 (6 bases). V was cut by 4 bases and J by 7 bases, with 22 bases left in between. The CDR3 sequence is 16 residues long. Germline-derived CDR1 and CDR2 are SGHTA and FQGNSA. As DNA, the CDR3 is TGTGCCAGCAGCTCCCCCAATAAGGGGGTATTAGGTGGCTACACCTTC. Amino acids: CASSSPNKGVLGGYTF.

The chain couples TRBV10-3 to TRBJ1-2, with a weak D call TRBD1 (5 bases). This CDR3 contains 12 residues. The germline V and J ends were trimmed by 6 bases and 6 bases, with 11 bases remaining between them. CDR1 and CDR2 (germline): ENHRY, SYGVKD. This CDR3 is CAISPQGDGYTF. The CDR3 bases are TGTGCCATCAGCCCCCAGGGAGATGGCTACACCTTC.